The clone carrying this TCR beta chain was observed a handful of times. This CDR3 comprises 12 residues. V was cut by 4 bases and J by 14 bases, with 18 bases left in between. Germline values: CDR1 SQVTM, CDR2 ANQGSEA. The sample belongs to a study of blood T cells in healthy people across ages. A second PCR, run for about 7 to 12 cycles, used a sample-barcoded 5' primer plus a J-beta primer mix. TCRdb called the 5' RACE reads again in MiXCR, with one record for every CDR3 protein. Counted here are 800,000 to 900,000 distinct CDR3 sequences, 55% to 65% occurring once; the ten biggest clones make up around a quarter.

This rearrangement joins TRBV29-1 to TRBJ2-1, with D perhaps assigned TRBD1 or TRBD2 (7 bases each). This clonotype was obtained from a man aged 30 to 39 in good health. Material: blood. The CDR3 DNA reads TGCAGCGTTGCCGCAGGCCAGGGGGGGGAGTTCTTC. This sequence encodes CSVAAGQGGEFF.